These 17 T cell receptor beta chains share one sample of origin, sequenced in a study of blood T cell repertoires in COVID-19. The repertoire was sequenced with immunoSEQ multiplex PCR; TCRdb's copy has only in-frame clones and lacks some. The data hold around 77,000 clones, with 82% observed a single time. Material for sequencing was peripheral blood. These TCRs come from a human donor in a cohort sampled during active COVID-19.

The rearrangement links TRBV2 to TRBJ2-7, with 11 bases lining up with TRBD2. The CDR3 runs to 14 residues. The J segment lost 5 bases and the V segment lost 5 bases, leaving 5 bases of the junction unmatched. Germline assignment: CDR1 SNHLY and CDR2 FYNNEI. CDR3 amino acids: CASSYSGGDDEQYF. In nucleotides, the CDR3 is TGTGCCAGCAGTTATAGCGGGGGGGATGACGAGCAGTACTTC.

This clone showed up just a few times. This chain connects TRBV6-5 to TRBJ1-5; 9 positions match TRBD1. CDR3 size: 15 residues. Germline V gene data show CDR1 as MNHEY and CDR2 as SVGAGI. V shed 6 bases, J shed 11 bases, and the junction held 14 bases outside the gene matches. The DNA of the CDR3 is TGTGCCAGCAGCCCAACAGGGGGCGCGAGGTCGACCCAGCATTTT. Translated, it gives CASSPTGGARSTQHF.

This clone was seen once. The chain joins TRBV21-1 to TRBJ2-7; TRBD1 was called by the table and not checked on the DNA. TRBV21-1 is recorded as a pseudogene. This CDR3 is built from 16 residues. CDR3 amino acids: CASSKGRRGHSYEQYF. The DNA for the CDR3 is TGTGCCAGCAGCAAAGGGCGACGTGGGCACTCCTACGAGCAGTACTTC.

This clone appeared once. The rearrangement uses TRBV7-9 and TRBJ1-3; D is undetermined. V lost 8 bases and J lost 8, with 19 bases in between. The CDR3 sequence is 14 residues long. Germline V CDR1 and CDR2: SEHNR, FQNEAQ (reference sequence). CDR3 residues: CASQGRLAGDTIYF. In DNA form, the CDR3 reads TGTGCCAGCCAAGGCCGACTCGCTGGTGACACCATATATTTT.

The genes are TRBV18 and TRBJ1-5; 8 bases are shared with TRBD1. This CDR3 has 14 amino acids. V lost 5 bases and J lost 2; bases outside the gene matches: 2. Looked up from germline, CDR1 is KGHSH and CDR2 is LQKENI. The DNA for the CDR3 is TGTGCCAGCTCATCGGGACAGGGCAATCAGCCCCAGCATTTT. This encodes CASSSGQGNQPQHF. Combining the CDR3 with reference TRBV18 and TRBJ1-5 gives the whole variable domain NAGVMQNPRHLVRRRGQEARLRCSPMKGHSHVYWYRQLPEEGLKFMVYLQKENIIDESGMPKERFSAEFPKEGPSILRIQQVVRGDSAAYFCASSSGQGNQPQHFGDGTRLSIL.

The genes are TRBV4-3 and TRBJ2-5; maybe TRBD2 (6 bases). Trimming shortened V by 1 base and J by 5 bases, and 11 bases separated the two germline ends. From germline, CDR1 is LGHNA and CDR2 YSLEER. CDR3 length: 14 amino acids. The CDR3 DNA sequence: TGCGCCAGCAGCCAAGGCGGGACGCGGGAGACCCAGTACTTC. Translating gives CASSQGGTRETQYF.

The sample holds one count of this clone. The CDR3 protein is CSASAKQGIASYEQYF. The CDR3 nucleotides read TGCAGTGCTAGTGCCAAACAGGGGATAGCGTCCTACGAGCAGTACTTC. This chain links TRBV20-1 with TRBJ2-7, with TRBD1 identical over 7 bases. CDR1 and CDR2 from the germline V gene are DFQATT and SNEGSKA (reference sequence). The CDR3 contains 16 residues. Losses at the gene ends were 3 bases for V and 1 base for J; bases not matched to a gene: 12.

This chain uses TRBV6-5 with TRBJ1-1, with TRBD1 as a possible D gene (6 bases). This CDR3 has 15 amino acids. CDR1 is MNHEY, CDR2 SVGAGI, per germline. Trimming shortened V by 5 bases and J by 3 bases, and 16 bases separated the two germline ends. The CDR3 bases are TGTGCCAGCAGTCCCTCATTAGGGGGGGACACTGAAGCTTTCTTT. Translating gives CASSPSLGGDTEAFF.

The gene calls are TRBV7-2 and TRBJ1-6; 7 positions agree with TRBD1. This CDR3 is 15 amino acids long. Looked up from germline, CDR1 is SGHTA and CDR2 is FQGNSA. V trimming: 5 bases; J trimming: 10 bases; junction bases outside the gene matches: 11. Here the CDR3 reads CASSTQTGHGSPLHF. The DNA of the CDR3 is TGTGCCAGCAGCACCCAGACAGGGCATGGGTCACCCCTCCACTTT.

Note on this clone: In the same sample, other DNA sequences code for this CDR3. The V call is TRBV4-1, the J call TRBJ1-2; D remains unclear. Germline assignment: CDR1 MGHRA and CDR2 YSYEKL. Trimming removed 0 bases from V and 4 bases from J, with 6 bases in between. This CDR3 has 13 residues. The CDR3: CASSQESSYGYTF. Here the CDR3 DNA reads TGCGCCAGCAGCCAAGAATCCAGCTATGGCTACACCTTC.

DNA of the CDR3: TGCGCCAGCAGCCTCAATGGTGGCCCTTTGGACACTGAAGCTTTCTTT. Translating gives CASSLNGGPLDTEAFF. The gene calls are TRBV5-1 and TRBJ1-1; the D is unclear. Germline V gives CDR1 SGHRS, CDR2 YFSETQ. The length of the CDR3 is 16 residues. Between the trimmed V and J ends, which lost 4 bases and 3 bases, there was a span of 19 bases.

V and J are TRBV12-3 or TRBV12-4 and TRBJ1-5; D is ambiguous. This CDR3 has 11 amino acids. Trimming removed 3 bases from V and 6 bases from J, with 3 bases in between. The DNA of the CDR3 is TGTGCCAGCAGTTTCTCTCAGCCCCAGCATTTT. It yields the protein CASSFSQPQHF.

The CDR3 loop is CASRFAAGGSPLHF. The CDR3 nucleotides are TGCGCCAGCAGGTTTGCGGCCGGTGGGTCACCCCTCCACTTT. This chain uses TRBV5-1 with TRBJ1-6; D is unclear. The germline V and J ends were trimmed by 5 bases and 10 bases, with 16 bases remaining between them. Per the germline V gene, CDR1 is SGHRS and CDR2 is YFSETQ. This CDR3 comprises 14 residues.

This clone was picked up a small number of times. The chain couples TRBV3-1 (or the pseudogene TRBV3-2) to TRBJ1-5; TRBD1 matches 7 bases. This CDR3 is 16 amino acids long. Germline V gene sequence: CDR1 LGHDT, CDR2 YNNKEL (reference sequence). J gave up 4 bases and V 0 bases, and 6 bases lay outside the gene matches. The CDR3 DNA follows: TGTGCCAGCAGCCAAGACGCCACAGGGGTAAATCAGCCCCAGCATTTT. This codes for CASSQDATGVNQPQHF.

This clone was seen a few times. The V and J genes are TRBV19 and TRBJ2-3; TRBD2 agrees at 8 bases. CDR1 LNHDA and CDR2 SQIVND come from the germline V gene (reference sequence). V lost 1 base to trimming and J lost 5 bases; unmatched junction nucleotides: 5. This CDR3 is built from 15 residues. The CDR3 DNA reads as TGTGCCAGTAGTATAGGCTTCGGGAGGGTAGATACGCAGTATTTT. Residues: CASSIGFGRVDTQYF.

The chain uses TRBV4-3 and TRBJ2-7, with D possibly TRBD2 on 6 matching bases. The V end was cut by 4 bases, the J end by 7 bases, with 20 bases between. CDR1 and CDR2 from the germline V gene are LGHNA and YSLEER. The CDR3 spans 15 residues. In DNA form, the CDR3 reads TGCGCCAGCAGCCGTGGGACTTCCAAAAAAGAAGAGCAGTACTTC. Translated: CASSRGTSKKEEQYF.

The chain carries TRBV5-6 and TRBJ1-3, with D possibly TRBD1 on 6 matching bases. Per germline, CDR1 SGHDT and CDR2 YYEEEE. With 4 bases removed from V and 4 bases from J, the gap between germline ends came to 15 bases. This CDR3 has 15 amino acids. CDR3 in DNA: TGTGCCAGCAGCCCGCGGGGGGGGCCAGGAAACACCATATATTTT. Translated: CASSPRGGPGNTIYF.